This TCR beta chain was sequenced for a study of beta chain features in type 1 diabetes. This clone has just a few counts. What it binds is not known. Expressed TCRB transcripts were sequenced because the entire RNA isolate underwent reverse transcription. Generated by immunoSEQ multiplex PCR, the TCRdb table keeps only in-frame clones and is missing some. The sample carries around 300,000 clones, about 15% recorded once. CD45RO/CCR7/CD25/CD127/CD95/CD27 sorting isolated CD4+ naive, central memory, regulatory and stem cell-like memory cells. Germline CDR1 reads SGHNT; CDR2 reads YYREEE (reference sequence). V shed 3 bases, J shed 2 bases, and the junction held 4 bases outside the gene matches. CDR3 length: 16 residues. Points from the study as a whole: Shorter TCRB CDR3s, moderately but significantly so, were found in Type 1 diabetes patients in all four CD4+ subsets.

This TCR was recovered from a man aged 18 to 29 with type 1 diabetes. Sequenced: naive CD4+ T cells from blood. The V gene is TRBV5-4, the J gene TRBJ2-5; TRBD2 matches at 13 bases. In DNA form, the CDR3 reads TGTGCCAGCAGCTCCCGACTAGCGGGAGGACAAGAGACCCAGTACTTC. This translates into CASSSRLAGGQETQYF. The variable domain in full, with the rest retrieved from reference TRBV5-4 and TRBJ2-5, is ETGVTQSPTHLIKTRGQQVTLRCSSQSGHNTVSWYQQALGQGPQFIFQYYREEENGRGNFPPRFSGLQFPNYSSELNVNALELDDSALYLCASSSRLAGGQETQYFGPGTRLLVL.